Listed below are T cell receptor beta chains from one sample, sequenced in a study of patients and donors after allogeneic stem cell transplantation. TCRdb passed the RT-PCR reads through MiXCR, listing each CDR3 protein once. The table lists about a million distinct CDR3 sequences, more than 15% of them singletons, with around 5.5% in the top ten. Sequenced material: blood, either unsorted or a sorted T cell fraction (not recorded which). All receptors come from a human donor who was either an allogeneic HSCT recipient or a stem cell or donor lymphocyte infusion donor (not recorded which). It is not recorded whose cells these are; they may come from a transplant donor. Both conserved end residues are part of each CDR3. D genes are given only for firm matches. Where a row states a size, it is once, few, many or the class of an expanded clone; other rows omit it.

v_gene	j_gene	abundance	d_gene	CDR3aa	CDR3nt
TRBV5-1	TRBJ2-2	.	.	CASSLAQGYTGELFF	TGCGCCAGCAGCTTGGCCCAGGGTTACACCGGGGAGCTGTTTTTT
TRBV21-1	TRBJ1-2	.	.	CAGLREGYGYTF	TGTGCCGGCCTTAGGGAGGGCTATGGCTACACCTTC
TRBV6-5	TRBJ2-3	few	.	CASSYSPPSTDTQYF	TGTGCCAGCAGTTACTCACCACCCTCCACAGATACGCAGTATTTT
TRBV20-1	TRBJ1-1	many	.	CSATPGDTEAFF	TGCAGTGCTACCCCAGGGGACACTGAAGCTTTCTTT
TRBV20-1	TRBJ1-6	few	.	CSIDTLNQGQRNSPLHF	TGCTCTATCGATACACTCAACCAGGGGCAACGTAATTCACCCCTCCACTTT
TRBV27	TRBJ2-5	.	TRBD2	CASSTHTLPGLGGETQYF	TGTGCCAGCAGTACCCACACTCTTCCGGGACTAGGGGGAGAGACCCAGTACTTC
TRBV2	TRBJ2-2	.	TRBD1	CASSKEQGAHTGELFF	TGTGCCAGCAGTAAAGAACAGGGGGCCCACACCGGGGAGCTGTTTTTT
TRBV4-2	TRBJ2-2	.	.	CASSGRMGTGELFF	TGTGCCAGCAGCGGACGAATGGGGACCGGGGAGCTGTTTTTT
TRBV7-9	TRBJ2-3	.	.	CASLRDLTDTQYF	TGTGCCAGCCTAAGGGACCTAACAGATACGCAGTATTTT
TRBV5-1	TRBJ2-7	.	.	CASSLEGWAYEQYF	TGCGCCAGCAGCTTGGAAGGGTGGGCCTACGAGCAGTACTTC
TRBV7-2	TRBJ2-1	few	.	CASSFFGGNYNEQFF	TGTGCCAGCAGCTTCTTTGGTGGCAACTACAATGAGCAGTTCTTC
TRBV6-2/TRBV6-3	TRBJ1-5	few	TRBD1	CASRDRDRGNQPQHF	TGTGCCAGCAGGGATCGGGACAGGGGCAATCAGCCCCAGCATTTT
TRBV12-3/TRBV12-4	TRBJ2-3	many	.	CASSLLGIGADTQYF	TGTGCCAGCAGTTTACTGGGGATTGGAGCAGATACGCAGTATTTT
TRBV5-1	TRBJ1-6	few	.	CASSLTGGSYNSPLHF	TGCGCCAGCAGCTTGACGGGGGGCTCCTATAATTCACCCCTCCACTTT
TRBV20-1	TRBJ2-5	few	TRBD1	CSARVDREQTQYF	TGCAGTGCTAGAGTGGACAGGGAACAGACCCAGTACTTC
TRBV10-3	TRBJ1-5	.	.	CAIRDLVNQPQHF	TGTGCCATCAGGGATCTGGTCAATCAGCCCCAGCATTTT
TRBV28	TRBJ2-7	.	TRBD1	CASRGTEAYEQYF	TGTGCCAGCAGGGGGACAGAAGCTTACGAGCAGTACTTC
TRBV12-3/TRBV12-4	TRBJ2-1	.	.	CASSPWRAGEQFF	TGTGCCAGCAGTCCCTGGCGGGCGGGGGAGCAGTTCTTC
TRBV15	TRBJ2-7	.	TRBD1	CATSRHGQGAYEQYF	TGTGCCACCAGCAGGCATGGACAGGGGGCTTACGAGCAGTACTTC
TRBV24-1	TRBJ2-1	few	TRBD2	CATSDLGSSGRGNEQFF	TGTGCCACCAGTGATTTGGGGTCCAGCGGGAGAGGAAATGAGCAGTTCTTC
TRBV12-5	TRBJ2-5	.	TRBD1	CASGAGDRGRQETQYF	TGTGCTAGTGGCGCCGGGGACAGGGGGCGTCAAGAGACCCAGTACTTC
TRBV12-3/TRBV12-4	TRBJ2-7	few	TRBD1	CASSTGTGILYEQYF	TGTGCCAGCAGTACCGGGACAGGCATCCTCTACGAGCAGTACTTC
TRBV3-1	TRBJ2-2	few	.	CASSLQTRGVTGELFF	TGTGCCAGCAGCCTGCAGACTAGAGGGGTAACCGGGGAGCTGTTTTTT
TRBV5-6	TRBJ1-5	.	.	CASRQQGDSNQPQHF	TGTGCCAGCAGACAACAGGGAGATAGCAATCAGCCCCAGCATTTT
TRBV6-2/TRBV6-3	TRBJ2-7	.	.	CASSRNSIYEQYF	TGTGCCAGCAGCCGGAACAGTATCTACGAGCAGTACTTC
TRBV6-2/TRBV6-3	TRBJ2-1	.	.	CASSYSFGGGSDLSSYNEQFF	TGTGCCAGCAGTTACTCATTTGGGGGGGGCTCAGACTTAAGCTCCTACAATGAGCAGTTCTTC
TRBV6-5	TRBJ1-2	.	.	CASSYSTRAYGYTF	TGTGCCAGCAGTTACTCGACCAGGGCGTATGGCTACACCTTC
TRBV6-1	TRBJ2-5	.	.	CASRRSGRLQETQYF	TGTGCCAGCAGAAGATCGGGGAGACTCCAAGAGACCCAGTACTTC
TRBV7-9	TRBJ1-5	.	.	CASSAGQGQGNQPQHF	TGTGCCAGCAGCGCTGGGCAGGGACAAGGCAATCAGCCCCAGCATTTT
TRBV24-1	TRBJ2-3	.	.	CATSDLRGTTGVTQYF	TGTGCCACCAGTGATTTACGGGGTACCACGGGGGTTACGCAGTATTTT
TRBV6-1	TRBJ2-1	.	TRBD2	CASSPPGPLAGGPNEQFF	TGTGCCAGCAGCCCCCCGGGGCCACTAGCGGGAGGGCCCAATGAGCAGTTCTTC
TRBV5-1	TRBJ2-2	few	.	CASSGPGGELFF	TGCGCCAGCAGCGGGCCGGGAGGGGAGCTGTTTTTT
TRBV5-1	TRBJ2-5	.	TRBD2	CASSGGSGRAPSQETQYF	TGCGCCAGCAGCGGGGGAAGCGGGAGGGCCCCGTCCCAAGAGACCCAGTACTTC
TRBV20-1	TRBJ2-1	many	.	CSVPKGARASYNEQFF	TGCAGTGTTCCAAAAGGGGCTAGAGCTTCCTACAATGAGCAGTTCTTC
TRBV28	TRBJ2-5	few	TRBD1	CASSSNSGGAKTQYF	TGTGCCAGCAGTTCAAATTCAGGGGGCGCTAAGACCCAGTACTTC
TRBV20-1	TRBJ2-1	.	TRBD1	CSAPKQGNEQFF	TGCAGTGCTCCAAAACAGGGGAATGAGCAGTTCTTC
TRBV5-1	TRBJ2-1	few	TRBD2	CASSRAIAGGTYNEQFF	TGCGCCAGCAGCCGAGCTATAGCGGGAGGTACCTACAATGAGCAGTTCTTC